This is a list of T cell receptor beta chains from one sample in a study of tumor-infiltrating lymphocytes in primary liver carcinoma. TCRdb re-derived calls from the multiplex PCR reads in MiXCR, one entry per CDR3 protein. Of 40,000 to 45,000 distinct CDR3 sequences in the sample, around 72% were seen once. Material: liver tumor tissue from sampling region 2. Every receptor here comes from a man aged 40-49 years with primary liver carcinoma and hepatitis B virus infection. CDR3s include the opening cysteine and the closing phenylalanine or tryptophan. Fields, in order: D gene, V gene, J gene, clone size, CDR3 protein, CDR3 DNA. The D gene is left open where the match is weak. Expanded clones are given a class, and other clones once, few, many or no size at all.

D: NA
V: TRBV11-1
J: TRBJ1-6
size: NA
CDR3: CAGSRTLVSSLHF
DNA: TGTGCCGGCAGCCGGACACTGGTTTCATCCCTCCACTTC

D: NA
V: TRBV11-2
J: TRBJ2-4
size: once
CDR3: CASTTSAVAKSIQYF
DNA: TGTGCCAGCACCACTTCGGCGGTAGCCAAAAGCATTCAATATTTC

D: TRBD1
V: TRBV11-1
J: TRBJ2-1
size: once
CDR3: CASSLGQASLYNGQFF
DNA: TGTGCCAGCAGCTTGGGACAGGCCAGCTTATACAATGGGCAGTTCTTC

D: NA
V: TRBV6-5
J: TRBJ2-7
size: medium-sized
CDR3: CASSYSLGGEAYEQYF
DNA: TGTGCCAGCAGTTACTCCCTCGGAGGGGAGGCCTACGAGCAGTACTTC

D: TRBD1
V: TRBV6-1
J: TRBJ2-7
size: few
CDR3: CASSDVAGGFSSYEQYF
DNA: TGTGCCAGCAGTGACGTGGCAGGGGGTTTCAGCTCCTACGAACAGTACTTC

D: NA
V: TRBV28
J: TRBJ1-2
size: NA
CDR3: CASGLRTNYGYTF
DNA: TGTGCCAGCGGTCTGAGAACTAACTATGGCTACACCTTC

D: NA
V: TRBV11-3
J: TRBJ2-3
size: NA
CDR3: CASSPGGLQGRTQYF
DNA: TGTGCCAGCAGCCCCGGGGGACTCCAGGGCAGAACGCAGTATTTT

D: TRBD2
V: TRBV12-3/TRBV12-4
J: TRBJ2-1
size: NA
CDR3: CASSDQGLVSYNEHFF
DNA: TGTGCCAGCAGTGATCAGGGACTAGTATCCTACAATGAGCACTTCTTC

D: NA
V: TRBV20-1
J: TRBJ1-5
size: NA
CDR3: CSTRVPEGIRPQHF
DNA: TGCAGTACTAGAGTCCCAGAGGGTATTAGGCCCCAGCATTTT

D: NA
V: TRBV3-1
J: TRBJ2-5
size: NA
CDR3: CVSSQAPGPRGTQYF
DNA: TGTGTCAGCAGCCAAGCCCCCGGCCCCAGAGGTACCCAGTACTTC

D: NA
V: TRBV11-1
J: TRBJ1-6
size: NA
CDR3: CDSGLTLVSPLHF
DNA: TGTGACAGCGGCCTGACACTGGTTTCACCCCTCCACTTT

D: NA
V: TRBV4-3
J: TRBJ2-7
size: once
CDR3: CASSHERGEQQCF
DNA: TGCGCCAGCAGCCACGAGAGAGGGGAGCAGCAGTGCTTC

D: NA
V: TRBV11-3
J: TRBJ2-1
size: NA
CDR3: CATSLFPDYNEQCF
DNA: TGTGCCACCAGTTTATTTCCGGACTACAATGAGCAGTGCTTC

D: NA
V: TRBV4-1
J: TRBJ2-5
size: NA
CDR3: CASSSSGGPATGQETQYF
DNA: TGTGCCAGCAGCTCTTCAGGAGGCCCCGCTACCGGCCAAGAGACCCAGTACTTT

D: NA
V: TRBV4-1
J: TRBJ2-7
size: NA
CDR3: CVSSQGYGYEQYF
DNA: TGCGTCAGCAGCCAAGGTTACGGATACGAGCAGTACTTC

D: NA
V: TRBV5-1
J: TRBJ1-1
size: NA
CDR3: CASSSMRGMNTEAIF
DNA: TGCGCCAGCAGCTCCATGAGGGGTATGAACACTGAAGCTATCTTT

D: NA
V: TRBV29-1
J: TRBJ2-3
size: NA
CDR3: CSVEDFRGRTDTQYF
DNA: TGCAGCGTTGAAGATTTTAGAGGGAGAACGGATACGCAGTATTTT

D: NA
V: TRBV28
J: TRBJ1-1
size: NA
CDR3: CATSLPPVTAVMNTEAFF
DNA: TGTGCCACCAGTTTACCTCCGGTGACAGCGGTGATGAACACTGAAGCTTTCTTT

D: NA
V: TRBV10-3
J: TRBJ1-6
size: NA
CDR3: CAISGASGGASNNSPSHF
DNA: TGTGCCATCAGTGGGGCGAGCGGGGGCGCGTCTAATAATTCACCCTCCCACTTT

D: NA
V: TRBV29-1
J: TRBJ2-1
size: NA
CDR3: CSVSDRSAYNEHFF
DNA: TGCAGCGTCAGTGACAGAAGCGCCTACAATGAGCATTTCTTC

D: TRBD1
V: TRBV30
J: TRBJ2-2
size: many
CDR3: CAWSVQGFAGELFF
DNA: TGTGCCTGGAGTGTACAGGGGTTCGCCGGGGAGCTGTTTTTT

D: NA
V: TRBV29-1
J: TRBJ2-5
size: NA
CDR3: CSVGPIETRYF
DNA: TGCAGCGTGGGACCGATAGAGACCCGGTACTTC

D: TRBD2
V: TRBV29-1
J: TRBJ2-1
size: NA
CDR3: CSKQLAGGRYNEQFF
DNA: TGCAGCAAACAATTAGCGGGAGGGCGCTACAATGAGCAGTTCTTC

D: TRBD1
V: TRBV29-1
J: TRBJ1-1
size: NA
CDR3: CSVRGRGETEAFF
DNA: TGCAGCGTCAGGGGGCGCGGGGAGACAGAAGCTTTCTTT

D: NA
V: TRBV12-3/TRBV12-4
J: TRBJ2-1
size: few
CDR3: CTSSQGGRDGQFF
DNA: TGCACCAGCAGCCAGGGGGGGAGGGATGGGCAGTTCTTC

D: TRBD2
V: TRBV5-1
J: TRBJ2-5
size: many
CDR3: CASSRLAGLQETQYF
DNA: TGCGCCAGCAGCCGACTAGCGGGCCTCCAAGAGACCCAGTACTTC

D: NA
V: TRBV6-5
J: TRBJ1-1
size: NA
CDR3: CASRHVNTEAFF
DNA: TGTGCCAGCAGACACGTGAACACTGAAGCTTTCTTC

D: NA
V: TRBV12-3/TRBV12-4
J: TRBJ2-5
size: NA
CDR3: CASSYDREAQYF
DNA: TGTGCCAGCAGCTACGATAGGGAGGCCCAGTACTTC

D: NA
V: TRBV12-3/TRBV12-4
J: TRBJ2-7
size: NA
CDR3: CACIGGIRYEQYF
DNA: TGTGCCTGCATAGGGGGGATTAGGTACGAGCAGTACTTC

D: NA
V: TRBV12-3/TRBV12-4
J: TRBJ1-2
size: NA
CDR3: CASSLTGLIGYTF
DNA: TGTGCCAGTAGTTTAACAGGGCTAATCGGCTACACCTTC

D: TRBD2
V: TRBV6-1
J: TRBJ2-3
size: NA
CDR3: CARSELAGGSDTQYF
DNA: TGTGCCAGGAGTGAATTAGCGGGAGGGTCAGATACGCAGTATTTT

D: TRBD2
V: TRBV11-3
J: TRBJ2-1
size: NA
CDR3: CAISLDSGSGHNEQFF
DNA: TGTGCCATCAGCCTAGATAGCGGGAGTGGGCACAATGAGCAGTTCTTC

D: TRBD1
V: TRBV29-1
J: TRBJ2-2
size: medium-sized
CDR3: CSVEGLDRVGTGELFF
DNA: TGCAGCGTTGAAGGGTTGGACAGGGTGGGCACCGGGGAGCTGTTTTTT

D: NA
V: TRBV28
J: TRBJ1-2
size: NA
CDR3: CVSSLYGNLKDYTF
DNA: TGTGTCAGCAGTTTATACGGAAATCTAAAGGACTACACCTTC

D: NA
V: TRBV6-6
J: TRBJ1-1
size: NA
CDR3: CVSQTTGMKNEAFF
DNA: TGTGTCAGCCAAACCACAGGGATGAAGAATGAAGCTTTCTTT

D: NA
V: TRBV7-2
J: TRBJ2-5
size: once
CDR3: CASSFNGGKETRYF
DNA: TGTGCCAGCAGCTTCAACGGGGGCAAAGAGACCCGGTACTTC

D: TRBD1
V: TRBV11-2
J: TRBJ1-1
size: NA
CDR3: CVSSLDRTGIDTEAFF
DNA: TGCGTCAGCAGCTTAGATCGGACAGGTATTGACACTGAAGCTTTCTTT

D: TRBD1
V: TRBV29-1
J: TRBJ1-2
size: once
CDR3: CSLRTGRDLCTF
DNA: TGCAGCTTAAGGACAGGGAGAGATCTCTGCACCTTC

D: NA
V: TRBV11-3
J: TRBJ1-1
size: NA
CDR3: CASSIGLNTETIF
DNA: TGTGCCAGCAGCATAGGTTTGAACACTGAAACTATCTTT

D: NA
V: TRBV7-9
J: TRBJ2-7
size: NA
CDR3: CASTFRAGENYEQYF
DNA: TGTGCCAGCACATTTCGGGCAGGTGAAAACTACGAGCAGTACTTC

D: NA
V: TRBV6-1
J: TRBJ1-1
size: NA
CDR3: CASSEAQLGRLSTEAFF
DNA: TGTGCCAGCAGTGAAGCGCAATTAGGCAGGCTGAGCACCGAAGCTTTCTTT

D: NA
V: TRBV28
J: TRBJ1-5
size: NA
CDR3: CDSSLWGSNQPRHF
DNA: TGTGACAGCAGTTTATGGGGTTCTAATCAGCCCCGGCATTTT

D: NA
V: TRBV11-2
J: TRBJ2-6
size: once
CDR3: CAWSMGGDRCISLSGANVLTF
DNA: TGTGCCTGGAGCATGGGGGGAGACAGGTGCATTTCCCTCTCTGGGGCCAACGTCCTGACTTTC

D: TRBD1
V: TRBV4-1
J: TRBJ1-5
size: NA
CDR3: CDSSQTGTGSHQPQHF
DNA: TGTGACAGCAGCCAAACCGGGACAGGGTCGCATCAGCCCCAGCATTTT

D: TRBD2
V: TRBV28
J: TRBJ2-1
size: NA
CDR3: CDSSFAGLARLSSYNEQFF
DNA: TGTGACAGCAGTTTTGCGGGACTAGCGAGATTGAGCTCCTACAATGAGCAGTTCTTC

D: TRBD1
V: TRBV7-9
J: TRBJ1-2
size: many
CDR3: CARPRQGYYGYTF
DNA: TGTGCCCGTCCCCGACAGGGATACTATGGCTACACCTTC

D: NA
V: TRBV10-2
J: TRBJ2-3
size: once
CDR3: CASSATYTQYF
DNA: TGTGCCAGCAGCGCCACATATACGCAGTATTTT